This T cell receptor (beta chain) is drawn from a study of blood T cell repertoires in COVID-19. The overall study: Whether acute or convalescent, the COVID-19 samples came from the United States, Italy and Spain. T cells, B-cell-depleted T cells, or PBMCs supplied cDNA or gDNA.

Trimming took off 2 bases at V and 5 bases at J, with 14 bases between the two ends. The CDR3 covers 14 residues. Germline CDR1 is SGHRS and CDR2 is YFSETQ. Original processing methods: Amplification of reference gene primers provided the estimated nucleated cell counts. Profiled with immunoSEQ multiplex PCR; TCRdb holds only in-frame clones, not every one. That table supplies the V and J calls and clone size; D and trimming were determined from the DNA. The table includes fewer than 350,000 clones, 70% to 90% detected once. The chain combines TRBV5-1 with TRBJ2-7; D unclear. The clonotype was recovered from a woman aged 25 to 45 with COVID-19, enrolled during active disease. The specimen sequenced was peripheral blood. The chain's CDR3 is CASSLVPGVDEQYF. The CDR3 DNA sequence: TGCGCCAGCAGCTTAGTTCCAGGTGTGGACGAGCAGTACTTC.